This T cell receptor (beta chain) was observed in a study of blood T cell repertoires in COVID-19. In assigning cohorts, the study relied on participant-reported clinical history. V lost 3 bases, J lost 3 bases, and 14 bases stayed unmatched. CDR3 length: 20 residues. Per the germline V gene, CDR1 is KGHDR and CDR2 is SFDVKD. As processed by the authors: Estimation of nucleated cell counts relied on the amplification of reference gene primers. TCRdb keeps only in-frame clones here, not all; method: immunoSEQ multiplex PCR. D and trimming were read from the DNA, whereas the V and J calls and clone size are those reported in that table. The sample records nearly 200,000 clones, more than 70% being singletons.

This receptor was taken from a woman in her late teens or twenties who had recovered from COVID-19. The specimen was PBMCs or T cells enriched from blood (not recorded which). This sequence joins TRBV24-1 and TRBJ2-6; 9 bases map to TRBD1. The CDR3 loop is CATSDPSSGTGRGGANVLTF. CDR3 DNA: TGTGCCACCAGTGATCCCTCATCCGGGACAGGGCGAGGTGGGGCCAACGTCCTGACTTTC.